These T cell receptor beta chains were read from a single sample in a study of T cells in Graves' hyperthyroidism and ophthalmopathy. TCRdb re-derived calls from the multiplex PCR reads in MiXCR, one entry per CDR3 protein. This sample has roughly 510,000 distinct CDR3 sequences, with around 43% found just once. Sequenced: peripheral blood or thyroid tissue (not recorded which). These receptors all stem from an adult woman with Graves' disease, either hyperthyroidism or ophthalmopathy (not recorded which). Both conserved end residues are part of each CDR3.

J gene | CDR3 length | V gene | CDR3 protein
TRBJ2-2 | 16 | TRBV5-1 | CASSLAGWVGTGELFF
TRBJ1-1 | 13 | TRBV14 | CASSLAAHAEAFF
TRBJ1-5 | 18 | TRBV25-1 | CASSASGGSWGQYQPQHF
TRBJ2-5 | 14 | TRBV12-3/TRBV12-4 | CASTRTVYQETQYF
TRBJ2-7 | 12 | TRBV6-5 | CASSYFSGVLYF
TRBJ2-5 | 13 | TRBV10-3 | CAISRGGQETQYF
TRBJ2-5 | 17 | TRBV7-8 | CASSVPRGLAAQETQYF
TRBJ2-7 | 13 | TRBV29-1 | CSVSWGTVYEQYF
TRBJ2-2 | 16 | TRBV10-3 | CAISAWDGSYTGELFF
TRBJ1-2 | 15 | TRBV10-2 | CASSSRGGPLYGYTF
TRBJ1-4 | 14 | TRBV2 | CASSGQGAYEKLFF
TRBJ1-4 | 12 | TRBV10-3 | CAISGTDEKLFF
TRBJ1-2 | 16 | TRBV19 | CASSLGTGEVPGGYTF
TRBJ1-1 | 15 | TRBV6-5 | CASSYSGEWGTEAFF
TRBJ2-7 | 12 | TRBV29-1 | CSFGGIQGIEYF
TRBJ2-2 | 16 | TRBV7-2 | CASSLSGGLRTGELFF
TRBJ1-1 | 15 | TRBV5-1 | CASSSLRDGGTEAFF
TRBJ2-7 | 13 | TRBV20-1 | CSAHGQGAYEQYF
TRBJ2-5 | 14 | TRBV2 | CASKDSRNQETQYF
TRBJ1-6 | 17 | TRBV2 | CASSSEPQGAGRSPLHF
TRBJ2-2 | 14 | TRBV19 | CASSRLAGSGELFF
TRBJ2-7 | 16 | TRBV24-1 | CATSDYDGQGGGEQYF
TRBJ2-5 | 14 | TRBV7-9 | CASSLAGTQETQYF
TRBJ2-7 | 15 | TRBV7-8 | CASSLLGSGDGEQYF
TRBJ1-4 | 14 | TRBV7-7 | CASSLDQGDEKLFF
TRBJ1-5 | 14 | TRBV7-9 | CASSLQGAQQPQHF
TRBJ1-1 | 12 | TRBV30 | CAWSVPNTEAFF
TRBJ1-6 | 14 | TRBV9 | CASSESQHNSPLHF
TRBJ1-5 | 12 | TRBV20-1 | CSARDGVLPQHF
TRBJ1-1 | 14 | TRBV7-2 | CASSFVRRPAEAFF
TRBJ1-3 | 15 | TRBV20-1 | CSARGDRGSGNTIYF
TRBJ1-4 | 16 | TRBV19 | CASNITGQSTGEKLFF
TRBJ2-7 | 16 | TRBV7-9 | CASSPPSRARGYEQYF
TRBJ1-5 | 17 | TRBV15 | CATSRGDGLYSNQPQHF
TRBJ1-1 | 14 | TRBV10-3 | CAISESRAGTEAFF
TRBJ2-7 | 14 | TRBV5-1 | CASSPPRNPYEQYF
TRBJ2-7 | 13 | TRBV12-3/TRBV12-4 | CASSLSSGSEQYF
TRBJ1-2 | 13 | TRBV28 | CASSLYQDYGYTF
TRBJ1-3 | 15 | TRBV7-9 | CASSGPLNYGNTIYF
TRBJ2-7 | 15 | TRBV5-1 | CASSLLHSRPREQYF
TRBJ2-5 | 17 | TRBV7-2 | CASSFFPGQGGGETQYF
TRBJ1-4 | 15 | TRBV7-2 | CASSTQGGTNEKLFF
TRBJ2-5 | 11 | TRBV29-1 | CSVLDQETQYF
TRBJ2-5 | 17 | TRBV7-6 | CASSFGTSGRSSETQYF
TRBJ2-3 | 15 | TRBV10-3 | CAITKQASSPDTQYF
TRBJ1-5 | 20 | TRBV11-2 | CASSFYICSAQDTGNQPQHF
TRBJ1-5 | 15 | TRBV7-2 | CASRLQGASNQPQHF
TRBJ1-5 | 21 | TRBV2 | CASSARGPAGTEGGSNQPQHF
TRBJ1-2 | 12 | TRBV20-1 | CSGLGQNYSYTF
TRBJ1-3 | 14 | TRBV10-3 | CASSELYSGNTIYF
TRBJ2-7 | 14 | TRBV9 | CASSASGQNYEQYF
TRBJ1-2 | 14 | TRBV29-1 | CSGGVGGADYGYTF
TRBJ2-1 | 13 | TRBV7-3 | CASRLDPDNEQFF
TRBJ1-1 | 15 | TRBV20-1 | CSARGWGRADTEAFF
- | 14 | TRBV7-2 | CASGGALGGRTQYF
TRBJ1-3 | 14 | TRBV7-8 | CASSPTRGGNTIYF
TRBJ1-4 | 16 | TRBV5-8 | CASSLDRWGRFEKLFF
TRBJ2-7 | 16 | TRBV2 | CASSERGTGQFYEQYF
TRBJ1-5 | 13 | TRBV24-1 | CATSDFPGQPQHF
TRBJ2-5 | 15 | TRBV24-1 | CATSDPRGPQETQYF